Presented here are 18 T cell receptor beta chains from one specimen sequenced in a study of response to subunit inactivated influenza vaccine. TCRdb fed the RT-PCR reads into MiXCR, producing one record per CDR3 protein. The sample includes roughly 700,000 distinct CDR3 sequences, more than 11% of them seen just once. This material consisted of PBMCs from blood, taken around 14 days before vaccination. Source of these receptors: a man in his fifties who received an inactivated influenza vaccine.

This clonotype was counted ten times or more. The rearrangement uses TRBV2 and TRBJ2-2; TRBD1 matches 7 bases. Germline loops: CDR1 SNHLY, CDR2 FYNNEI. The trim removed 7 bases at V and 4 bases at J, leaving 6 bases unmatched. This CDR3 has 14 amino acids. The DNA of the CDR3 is TGTGCCAGCAAATTAACAGGGGTCACCGGGGAGCTGTTTTTT. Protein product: CASKLTGVTGELFF.

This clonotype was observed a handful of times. The chain's CDR3 is CASSWLNEKLFF. In DNA, the CDR3 is TGTGCCAGCAGTTGGTTGAATGAAAAACTGTTTTTT. This sequence joins TRBV12-3 or TRBV12-4 and TRBJ1-4; D is unclear. V lost 4 bases to trimming and J lost 5 bases, with 5 bases between them. The CDR3 has 12 amino acids.

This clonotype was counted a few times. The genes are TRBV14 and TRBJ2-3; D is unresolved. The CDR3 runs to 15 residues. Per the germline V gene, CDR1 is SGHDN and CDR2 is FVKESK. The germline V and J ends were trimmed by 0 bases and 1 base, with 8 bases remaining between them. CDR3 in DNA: TGTGCCAGCAGCCAAGAGGTACTCGGCACAGATACGCAGTATTTT. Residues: CASSQEVLGTDTQYF.

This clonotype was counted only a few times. This CDR3 reads CASSLARGTYNEQFF. CDR3 coding DNA: TGCGCCAGCAGCTTGGCTCGGGGGACTTACAATGAGCAGTTCTTC. This chain uses TRBV5-1 with TRBJ2-1; TRBD2 might be the D (6 bases). CDR3 length: 15 amino acids. Germline V gene data show CDR1 as SGHRS and CDR2 as YFSETQ. The V gene lost 0 bases and the J gene lost 4 bases, with 11 bases spanning the gap.

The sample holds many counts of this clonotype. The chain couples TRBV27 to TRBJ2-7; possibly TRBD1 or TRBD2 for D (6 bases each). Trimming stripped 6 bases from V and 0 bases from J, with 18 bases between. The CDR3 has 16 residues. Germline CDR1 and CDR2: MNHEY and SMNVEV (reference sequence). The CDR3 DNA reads TGTGCCAGCAGCCCCTATAGGGGGGAATCCTCCTACGAGCAGTACTTC. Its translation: CASSPYRGESSYEQYF.

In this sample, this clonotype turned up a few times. The CDR3 spells CASSLAKGTGSGYTF. The DNA for the CDR3 is TGTGCCAGCAGCTTAGCGAAAGGGACAGGGTCTGGCTACACCTTC. This sequence joins TRBV7-2 and TRBJ1-2; 9 nucleotides align to TRBD1. The ends lost 0 bases at V and 7 bases at J; junction bases unmatched: 6. The length of the CDR3 is 15 residues. In germline, CDR1 is SGHTA, CDR2 FQGNSA.

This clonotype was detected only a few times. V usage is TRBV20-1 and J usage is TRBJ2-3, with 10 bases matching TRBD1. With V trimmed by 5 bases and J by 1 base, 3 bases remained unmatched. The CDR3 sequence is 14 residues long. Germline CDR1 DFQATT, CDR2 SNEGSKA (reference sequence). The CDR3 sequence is CSAPGTGGTDTQYF. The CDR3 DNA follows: TGCAGTGCTCCCGGGACAGGGGGCACAGATACGCAGTATTTT.

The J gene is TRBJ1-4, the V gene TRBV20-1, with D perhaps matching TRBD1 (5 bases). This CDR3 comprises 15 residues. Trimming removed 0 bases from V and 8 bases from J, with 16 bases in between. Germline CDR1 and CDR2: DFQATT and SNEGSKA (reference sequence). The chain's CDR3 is CSARDPGREAEKLFF. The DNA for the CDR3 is TGCAGTGCTAGAGATCCTGGCAGGGAGGCGGAAAAACTGTTTTTT.

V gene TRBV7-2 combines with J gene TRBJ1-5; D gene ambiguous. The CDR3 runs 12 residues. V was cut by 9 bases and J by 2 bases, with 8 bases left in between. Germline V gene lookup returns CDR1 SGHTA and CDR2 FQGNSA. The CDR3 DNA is TGTGCCAGTGCGGGCGGCAATCAGCCCCAGCATTTT. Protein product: CASAGGNQPQHF.

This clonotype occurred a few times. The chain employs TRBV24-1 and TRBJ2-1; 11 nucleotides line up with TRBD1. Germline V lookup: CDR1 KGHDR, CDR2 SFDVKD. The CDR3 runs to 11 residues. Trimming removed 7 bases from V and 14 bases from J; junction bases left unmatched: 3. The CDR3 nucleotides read TGTGCCACCAGAGGGACAGGGGGTGAGTTCTTC. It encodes CATRGTGGEFF.

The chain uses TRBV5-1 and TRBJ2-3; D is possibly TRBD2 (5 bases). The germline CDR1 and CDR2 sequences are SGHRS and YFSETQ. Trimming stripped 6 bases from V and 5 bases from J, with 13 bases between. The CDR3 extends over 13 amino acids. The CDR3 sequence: CASKVSGRDTQYF. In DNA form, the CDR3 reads TGCGCCAGCAAAGTCAGCGGTAGAGATACGCAGTATTTT.

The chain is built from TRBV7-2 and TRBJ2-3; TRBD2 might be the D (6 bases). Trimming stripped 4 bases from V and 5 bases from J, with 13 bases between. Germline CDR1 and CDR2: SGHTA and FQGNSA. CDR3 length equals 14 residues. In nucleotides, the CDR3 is TGTGCCAGCAGCTCCCGGGACTTCCGAGATACGCAGTATTTT. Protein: CASSSRDFRDTQYF.

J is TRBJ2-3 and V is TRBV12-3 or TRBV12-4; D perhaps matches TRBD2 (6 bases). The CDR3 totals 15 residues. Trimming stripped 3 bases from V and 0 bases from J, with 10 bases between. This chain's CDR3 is CASSFNRESTDTQYF. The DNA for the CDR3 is TGTGCCAGCAGTTTCAACCGGGAGAGCACAGATACGCAGTATTTT.

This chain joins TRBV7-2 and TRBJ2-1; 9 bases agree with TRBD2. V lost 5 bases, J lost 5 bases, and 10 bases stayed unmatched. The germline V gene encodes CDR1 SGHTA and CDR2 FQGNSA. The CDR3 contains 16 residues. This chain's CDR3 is CASSLTTGLANNEQFF. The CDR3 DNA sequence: TGTGCCAGCAGCCTAACGACGGGACTAGCTAACAATGAGCAGTTCTTC.

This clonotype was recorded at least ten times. The CDR3 nucleotides are TGCGCCAGCAGCTTGAACTCGAACACCGGGGAGCTGTTTTTT. Amino acids: CASSLNSNTGELFF. J is TRBJ2-2 and V is TRBV5-1; D gene uncertain. The germline V and J ends were trimmed by 1 base and 0 bases, with 4 bases remaining between them. Germline V CDR1 and CDR2: SGHRS, YFSETQ. This CDR3 comprises 14 residues.

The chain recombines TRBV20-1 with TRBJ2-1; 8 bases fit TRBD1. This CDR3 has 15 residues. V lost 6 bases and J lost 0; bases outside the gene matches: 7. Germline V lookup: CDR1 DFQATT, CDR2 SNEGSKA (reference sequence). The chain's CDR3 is CSAARQGHSYNEQFF. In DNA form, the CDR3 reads TGCAGTGCGGCAAGACAGGGGCACTCCTACAATGAGCAGTTCTTC.

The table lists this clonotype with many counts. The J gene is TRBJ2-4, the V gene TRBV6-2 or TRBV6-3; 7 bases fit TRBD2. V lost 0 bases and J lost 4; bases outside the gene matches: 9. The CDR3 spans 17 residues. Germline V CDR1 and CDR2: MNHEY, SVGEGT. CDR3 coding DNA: TGTGCCAGCAGTTACTCGATATCTAGCGGAGAAAAAAACATTCAGTACTTC. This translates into CASSYSISSGEKNIQYF.

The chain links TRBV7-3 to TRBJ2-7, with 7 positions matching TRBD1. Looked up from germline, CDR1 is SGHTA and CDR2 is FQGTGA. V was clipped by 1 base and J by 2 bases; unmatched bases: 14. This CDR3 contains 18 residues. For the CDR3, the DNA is TGTGCCAGCAGCTTAAACGTCAGACACCGGGACAGAACCTACGAGCAGTACTTC. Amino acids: CASSLNVRHRDRTYEQYF.